The 3 T cell receptor beta chains below were found in one sample sequenced in a study of cytomegalovirus exposure and HLA in healthy donors. PCR was performed using 60 Vbeta and 13 Jbeta primers. Sequencing was performed with immunoSEQ multiplex PCR; in TCRdb, only in-frame clones are kept and a portion is missing. The sample lists approximately 150,000 clones; 78% were seen once. The specimen was PBMCs. The receptors derive from a woman aged 40-49 years in good health and CMV-seropositive.

The genes are TRBV5-4 and TRBJ2-5, with 10 bases identical to TRBD2. V was clipped by 5 bases and J by 5 bases; unmatched bases: 12. The CDR3 extends over 16 amino acids. Per germline, CDR1 SGHNT and CDR2 YYREEE (reference sequence). The DNA for the CDR3 is TGTGCCAGCAGGCCTACTAGCGGGGTTTGGTCGGAGACCCAGTACTTC. As protein: CASRPTSGVWSETQYF.

The genes are TRBV10-3 and TRBJ1-1, with D possibly matching TRBD1 (5 bases). The V end was cut by 10 bases, the J end by 3 bases, with 15 bases between. The CDR3 spans 13 residues. Germline V CDR1 and CDR2: ENHRY, SYGVKD. CDR3 coding DNA: TGTGCCACTCAGACTGGGGCCGACACTGAAGCTTTCTTT. Encoded protein: CATQTGADTEAFF.

The table lists this clone with a count of one. The chain combines TRBV5-1 with TRBJ1-6; perhaps TRBD1 as D (5 bases). Between the trimmed V and J ends, which lost 4 bases and 6 bases, there was a span of 8 bases. The CDR3 has 13 amino acids. Germline CDR1 is SGHRS and CDR2 is YFSETQ. The chain's CDR3 is CASSRDFNSPLHF. Written as DNA, the CDR3 is TGCGCCAGCAGCAGGGACTTTAATTCACCCCTCCACTTT.